This entry features one T cell receptor beta chain sequence. Antigen specificity is unknown. Profiling relied on immunoSEQ multiplex PCR, and the TCRdb table lists in-frame clones only, not all of them. The sample yields roughly 260,000 clones, more than 75% seen once. The sample is drawn from a study of cytomegalovirus exposure and HLA in healthy donors. The study's findings and limits: Some TCR beta chains (roughly 150 of them) were listed as cytomegalovirus-associated.

The CDR3 consists of 13 residues. Per germline, CDR1 SEHNR and CDR2 FQNEAQ (reference sequence). V dropped 1 base and J dropped 9 bases, with 13 bases sitting between them. Donors were drawn from the approximately 120-subject validation cohort, separate from the approximately 700-subject first cohort. Sequenced: PBMCs. This clonotype was obtained from a man aged 18 to 30 in good health and CMV-seronegative. The V gene is TRBV7-9, the J gene TRBJ2-7, with D maybe TRBD1 (5 bases). This chain's CDR3 is CASSLDAVQGQYF. Written as DNA, the CDR3 is TGTGCCAGCAGCTTAGATGCAGTTCAGGGGCAGTACTTC.